This entry features one TCR beta chain sequence. This record belongs to a study of technical replicates of blood from a handful of donors. Trimming left V 7 bases short and J 3 bases short, with 12 bases between. Germline lookup yields CDR1 SQVTM and CDR2 ANQGSEA. The CDR3 is made up of 12 amino acids. TCRdb's copy holds only in-frame clones and misses some; the assay was immunoSEQ multiplex PCR. Seen here are roughly 76,000 clones, under 95% observed once, and the top ten hold over 0.25%. The source is a human donor in good health. The genes are TRBV29-1 and TRBJ2-5; tentatively, D is TRBD2 (5 bases). The specimen was T cells isolated from PBMCs. CDR3 sequence reads: CSALTGKETQYF. CDR3 coding DNA: TGCAGCGCACTGACGGGGAAAGAGACCCAGTACTTC. The full variable domain, rest sourced from reference TRBV29-1 and TRBJ2-5, is SAVISQKPSRDICQRGTSLTIQCQVDSQVTMMFWYRQQPGQSLTLIATANQGSEATYESGFVIDKFPISRPNLTFSTLTVSNMSPEDSSIYLCSALTGKETQYFGPGTRLLVL.